This T cell receptor (beta chain) was found in a study of CD8 T cells in ankylosing spondylitis. CDR3 size: 16 residues. CDR1 WSHSY and CDR2 SAAADI come from the germline V gene. Losses at the gene ends were 0 bases for V and 1 base for J; bases not matched to a gene: 3. Notes on the study in general: Some of the motif variants had earlier been found in reactive arthritis patients' fluid and blood. One TCR beta motif, made up of several highly homologous variants, appeared characteristic of ankylosing spondylitis blood. There was reportedly significant enrichment of clones that were disease-linked in matched ankylosing spondylitis synovial fluid.

A quantitative 5'-RACE method, one with molecular barcodes, was used to make TCR beta libraries. One entry per CDR3 protein results from TCRdb running MiXCR on the 5' RACE reads. The data show about 450,000 distinct CDR3 sequences, roughly 26% seen once. In the case of this clonotype: Its target is not known.

This sequence joins TRBV10-2 and TRBJ1-1; 9 nucleotides match TRBD1. Sequenced material: blood, either unsorted or a sorted T cell fraction (not recorded which). The TCR originated in a male donor with ankylosing spondylitis. The CDR3 protein is CASSESTGGPNTEAFF. DNA of the CDR3: TGCGCCAGCAGTGAGTCGACAGGGGGTCCGAACACTGAAGCTTTCTTT.